The clone carrying this T cell receptor beta chain has only a few counts. Its antigen is as yet unknown. The data derive from a study of T cell repertoires in cytomegalovirus infection. Looking at the study overall: Newly reported HLA-C-restricted and thoroughly characterized HLA-B-restricted CMV epitopes were employed. The public TCR beta signatures pointed to both CMV infection and matching HLA type.

TCRdb ran MiXCR on the reads and lists one entry per CDR3 protein. The sample has fewer than 70,000 distinct CDR3 sequences, under 30% seen once. The length of the CDR3 is 14 residues. Per the germline V gene, CDR1 is MNHNS and CDR2 is SASEGT. Trimming removed 5 bases at V and 3 bases at J, with 13 bases between. Study-level findings and limits: The cumulative frequency of public TCR beta families distinguished individuals who carried CMV together with the relevant HLA. Ex vivo, HLA-C-restricted CMV-specific TCR beta clonotypes prevailed over the rest of the response.

The TCR sequence derives from a human donor in good health (CMV status not recorded). Some clones in this sample may be carry-over from other donors' samples. V gene TRBV6-1 combines with J gene TRBJ2-5; a weak D match, TRBD2 (5 bases). The sequences come from CD8+ T cells from cultured PBMCs, collected from culture after CMV antigen stimulation. The chain's CDR3 is CASSRLPIKETQYF. For the CDR3, the DNA is TGTGCCAGCAGTAGACTACCCATTAAAGAGACCCAGTACTTC.